These 15 T cell receptor beta chains came from one sample sequenced in a study of blood T cell repertoires in COVID-19. Method: immunoSEQ multiplex PCR; TCRdb's copy keeps in-frame clones and lacks some. The repertoire includes 250,000 or so clones, 75% to 95% of them detected once, and 2.5% to 3% sits in the top ten. The sample comprised PBMCs or T cells enriched from blood (not recorded which). The receptors derive from a man in his forties who had been exposed to COVID-19.

The chain is built from TRBV7-3 and TRBJ2-1, with 9 bases matching TRBD1. The CDR3 is made up of 16 amino acids. Per germline, CDR1 SGHTA and CDR2 FQGTGA. V trimming: 4 bases; J trimming: 7 bases; junction bases outside the gene matches: 11. CDR3 protein: CASSSYGGQGGNEQFF. CDR3 nucleotides: TGTGCCAGCAGCTCTTATGGGGGACAGGGTGGTAATGAGCAGTTCTTC. Full variable domain (outside the CDR3, taken from reference TRBV7-3 and TRBJ2-1): GAGVSQTPSNKVTEKGKYVELRCDPISGHTALYWYRQSLGQGPEFLIYFQGTGAADDSGLPNDRFFAVRPEGSVSTLKIQRTERGDSAVYLCASSSYGGQGGNEQFFGPGTRLTVL.

This sequence joins TRBV13 and TRBJ2-7, with a tentative D call TRBD1 (5 bases). The V and J ends lost 2 bases and 6 bases respectively, with 17 bases between them. Germline CDR1 is PRHDT and CDR2 is FYEKMQ (reference sequence). There are 15 residues in the CDR3. Here the CDR3 DNA reads TGTGCCAGCAGCTTATACAATGGGGCGGTGAGCGAGCAGTACTTC. Its protein product is CASSLYNGAVSEQYF.

The chain is built from TRBV27 and TRBJ1-1; TRBD1 is a possible D gene (6 bases). The germline V and J ends were trimmed by 7 bases and 4 bases, with 19 bases remaining between them. The CDR3 is made up of 15 amino acids. Germline CDR1 and CDR2: MNHEY and SMNVEV (reference sequence). The DNA of the CDR3 is TGTGCCAGCACCCCCAGGGGCTGGGCTCTCACTGAAGCTTTCTTT. Its protein product is CASTPRGWALTEAFF.

This chain joins TRBV28 and TRBJ1-5, with D possibly matching TRBD1 (6 bases). Trimming removed 8 bases at V and 3 bases at J, with 11 bases between. CDR3 length equals 13 residues. CDR1 is MDHEN, CDR2 SYDVKM, per germline. CDR3 region: CASAGTYNQPQHF. CDR3 sequence (DNA): TGTGCCAGCGCCGGGACATACAATCAGCCCCAGCATTTT.

The CDR3 is CASSLALGGVEAFF. CDR3 sequence (DNA): TGTGCCAGCAGCTTAGCGCTAGGGGGGGTGGAAGCTTTCTTT. The V call is TRBV7-6, the J call TRBJ1-1, with D possibly being TRBD1 (6 bases). Germline CDR1 and CDR2: SGHVS and FNYEAQ. V lost 0 bases to trimming and J lost 8 bases, with 13 bases between them. CDR3 size: 14 residues.

The table lists this clone with a count of one. This chain uses TRBV10-1 with TRBJ2-5; the D gene is possibly TRBD2 (7 bases). The germline gives CDR1 WNHNN, CDR2 SYGVQD (reference sequence). This CDR3 is built from 17 residues. V lost 3 bases and J lost 3, with 20 bases in between. Here the CDR3 DNA reads TGCGCCAGCAGTGAAGGGGGAGTGGCGGGAGTGAAAGAGACCCAGTACTTC. This sequence encodes CASSEGGVAGVKETQYF.

The chain carries TRBV9 and TRBJ2-1, with 8 bases lining up with TRBD2. CDR3 size: 16 residues. V was pared by 0 bases and J by 2 bases, with 4 bases of the junction left unmatched. CDR1 and CDR2 from the germline V gene are SGDLS and YYNGEE. In DNA form, the CDR3 reads TGTGCCAGCAGCGTAGGTAGCGGGACTGCCTACAATGAGCAGTTCTTC. It is translated as CASSVGSGTAYNEQFF. The full variable domain, rest sourced from reference TRBV9 and TRBJ2-1, is DSGVTQTPKHLITATGQRVTLRCSPRSGDLSVYWYQQSLDQGLQFLIQYYNGEERAKGNILERFSAQQFPDLHSELNLSSLELGDSALYFCASSVGSGTAYNEQFFGPGTRLTVL.

The chain carries TRBV7-2 and TRBJ2-1; D gene unclear. Trimming took off 0 bases at V and 9 bases at J, with 12 bases between the two ends. CDR1 is SGHTA, CDR2 FQGNSA, per germline. The CDR3 contains 14 residues. CDR3 sequence reads: CASSLAAVRVEQFF. In DNA form, the CDR3 reads TGTGCCAGCAGCTTAGCGGCAGTTCGGGTTGAGCAGTTCTTC.

The V call is TRBV6-5, the J call TRBJ2-3, with D unclear. Germline loops: CDR1 MNHEY, CDR2 SVGAGI. The CDR3 sequence is 14 residues long. V was cut by 6 bases and J by 0 bases, with 10 bases left in between. CDR3 sequence reads: CASRETTSTDTQYF. The DNA of the CDR3 is TGTGCCAGCAGAGAGACAACGAGCACAGATACGCAGTATTTT.

The chain has TRBV3-1 (or the pseudogene TRBV3-2) and TRBJ2-7; 11 nucleotides agree with TRBD2. CDR1 and CDR2 from the germline V gene are LGHDT and YNNKEL (reference sequence). CDR3 size: 13 residues. V dropped 4 bases and J dropped 5; count of bases not matched to a gene: 1. The CDR3 region is CASSLAGGDEQYF. The CDR3 DNA follows: TGTGCCAGCAGCCTAGCGGGAGGGGACGAGCAGTACTTC.

This sequence joins TRBV19 and TRBJ1-5; a possible D gene is TRBD1 (6 bases). The CDR3 runs 14 residues. The V and J ends lost 9 bases and 1 base respectively, with 13 bases between them. Germline V gene data show CDR1 as LNHDA and CDR2 as SQIVND (reference sequence). Here the CDR3 reads CASLRTVSNQPQHF. CDR3 nucleotides: TGTGCCAGCCTCCGGACAGTGAGCAATCAGCCCCAGCATTTT.

The chain is built from TRBV6-1 and TRBJ2-5; weak D call: TRBD1 (5 bases). This CDR3 is built from 16 residues. Trimming stripped 1 base from V and 4 bases from J, with 16 bases between. Germline loops: CDR1 MNHNS, CDR2 SASEGT. The DNA of the CDR3 is TGTGCCAGCAGTGAAGGGGCAGGGATCATCGTAGAGACCCAGTACTTC. This gives the protein CASSEGAGIIVETQYF.

The chain is built from TRBV27 and TRBJ2-2; 16 nucleotides agree with TRBD2. This CDR3 region has 18 residues. Germline CDR1 reads MNHEY; CDR2 reads SMNVEV (reference sequence). The junction had 6 bases not matched to a gene; V was cut back by 4 bases and J by 4 bases. CDR3 in amino acids: CASSSGTSGRAGTGELFF. For the CDR3, the DNA is TGTGCCAGCAGTTCAGGGACTAGCGGGAGGGCCGGCACCGGGGAGCTGTTTTTT.

The V call is TRBV6-5, the J call TRBJ2-3, with D possibly TRBD2 on 6 matching bases. Trimming removed 0 bases at V and 5 bases at J, with 9 bases between. The CDR3 is 14 amino acids. Germline V CDR1 and CDR2: MNHEY, SVGAGI. CDR3 coding DNA: TGTGCCAGCAGTTACTCGGAGGGGATAGATACGCAGTATTTT. This codes for CASSYSEGIDTQYF.

This chain links TRBV30 with TRBJ1-2; D is unclear. Between the trimmed V and J ends, which lost 1 base and 2 bases, there was a span of 8 bases. Germline CDR1 reads GTSNPN; CDR2 reads SVGIG (reference sequence). This CDR3 spans 13 amino acids. The CDR3 DNA sequence: TGTGCCTGGAGTGGCGACACGAACTATGGCTACACCTTC. Amino acids: CAWSGDTNYGYTF.